These 2 T cell receptor beta chains came from one sample sequenced in a study of CD8 T cells in ankylosing spondylitis (TCRdb year 2017). The protocol used for the library was 5' RACE. The sequencing machine was an Illumina HiSeq 2500. In TCRdb, the public reads were trimmed at Q25 with fastp and aligned with MiXCR, with productive beta chains retained. Duplicate CDR3 protein sequences are folded into a single record with the most common DNA and genes. In this sample the table shows some 290,000 distinct CDR3 sequences, 20% of which occur a single time. Roughly 8.3% of the sample is taken by the ten largest. The material sequenced was blood, either unsorted or a sorted T cell fraction (not recorded which). These receptors all stem from a male donor with ankylosing spondylitis or in good health (not recorded which).

The genes are TRBV27 and TRBJ1-5; TRBD1 is a possible D gene (5 bases). Trimming pared 0 bases from V and 4 bases from J, leaving 7 bases between. The germline V gene encodes CDR1 MNHEY and CDR2 SMNVEV (reference sequence). There are 14 residues in the CDR3. For the CDR3, the DNA is TGTGCCAGCAGTTTATCCTGGACAAATCAGCCCCAGCATTTT. This sequence encodes CASSLSWTNQPQHF.

This clonotype was observed at least ten times. The chain employs TRBV15 and TRBJ1-5; D not resolved. From germline, CDR1 is LNHNV and CDR2 YYDKDF (reference sequence). V was clipped by 1 base and J by 5 bases, with 9 bases between them. The CDR3 runs 14 residues. CDR3 nucleotide sequence: TGTGCCACCAGCAGAGTATGGTCAGATCAGCCCCAGCATTTT. Encoded protein: CATSRVWSDQPQHF.